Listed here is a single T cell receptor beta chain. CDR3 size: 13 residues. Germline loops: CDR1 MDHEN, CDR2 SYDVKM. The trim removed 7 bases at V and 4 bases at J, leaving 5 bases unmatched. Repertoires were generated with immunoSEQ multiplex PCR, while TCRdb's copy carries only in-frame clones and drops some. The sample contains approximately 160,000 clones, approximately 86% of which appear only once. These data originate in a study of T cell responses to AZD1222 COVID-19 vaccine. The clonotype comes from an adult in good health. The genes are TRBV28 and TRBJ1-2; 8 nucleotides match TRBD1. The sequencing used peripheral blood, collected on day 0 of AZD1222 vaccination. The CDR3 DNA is TGTGCCAGCATTGACAGGGGAATCTATGGCTACACCTTC. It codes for CASIDRGIYGYTF.